A single sample gave rise to the 21 T cell receptor beta chains below, sequenced in a study of vaccination effects on CD4 cells after COVID-19. Following a roughly 11-day culture, CD4+ T cells were purified. The participants, recipients of two vaccine doses, got either BNT162b2 or mRNA-1273. Sequenced by immunoSEQ multiplex PCR; TCRdb stores in-frame clones only, minus some. The sample holds more than 55,000 clones, about 78% seen once. No antigen is known for these receptors. Sequenced material: CD4+ T cells from PBMCs cultured without peptide, taken after COVID-19 vaccination. Every receptor here comes from a human donor who received a COVID-19 vaccine.

This clone was observed a single time. V gene TRBV27 combines with J gene TRBJ2-2, with a possible D match to TRBD2 (5 bases). The germline V and J ends were trimmed by 6 bases and 3 bases, with 11 bases remaining between them. This CDR3 contains 14 residues. In germline, CDR1 is MNHEY, CDR2 SMNVEV (reference sequence). The chain's CDR3 is CASSRYGDTGELFF. The DNA for the CDR3 is TGTGCCAGCAGCCGCTACGGGGACACCGGGGAGCTGTTTTTT.

This chain links TRBV3-1 (or the pseudogene TRBV3-2) with TRBJ2-7, with TRBD1 as a possible D gene (7 bases). V was clipped by 5 bases and J by 6 bases, with 17 bases between them. Germline V gene data show CDR1 as LGHDT and CDR2 as YNNKEL (reference sequence). This CDR3 region has 14 residues. The CDR3 is CASSSRDSGPEQYF. The DNA of the CDR3 is TGTGCCAGCAGCTCGCGGGACAGTGGTCCCGAGCAGTACTTC.

The chain's CDR3 is CASSLQQGMAYEQYF. Here the CDR3 DNA reads TGTGCCAGCAGCCTCCAACAGGGGATGGCCTACGAGCAGTACTTC. V gene TRBV7-2 combines with J gene TRBJ2-7, with 7 bases aligning to TRBD1. CDR1 and CDR2 from the germline V gene are SGHTA and FQGNSA. The CDR3 is 15 amino acids. Trimming at V came to 5 bases and at J to 2 bases, leaving 9 bases not matched to a gene.

The rearrangement uses TRBV28 and TRBJ1-5; 7 bases align to TRBD1. The CDR3 has 14 residues. Germline-derived CDR1 and CDR2 are MDHEN and SYDVKM. Trimming cost V 5 bases and J 7 bases; bases outside gene matches: 8. The CDR3 DNA follows: TGTGCCAGCAGTATTGAAGGGGGCAGGCAGCCCCAGCATTTT. Translation: CASSIEGGRQPQHF.

This chain links TRBV29-1 with TRBJ2-5; D is possibly TRBD1 or TRBD2 (6 bases each). The V gene's germline CDR1 is SQVTM and CDR2 ANQGSEA. With 4 bases removed from V and 3 bases from J, the gap between germline ends came to 15 bases. The CDR3 contains 14 residues. The chain's CDR3 is CSVGRGRGEETQYF. CDR3 coding DNA: TGCAGCGTTGGTCGGGGGCGAGGTGAAGAGACCCAGTACTTC.

This chain uses TRBV19 with TRBJ2-7; 9 bases align to TRBD1. Trimming at V came to 5 bases and at J to 6 bases, leaving 8 bases not matched to a gene. Germline CDR1 and CDR2: LNHDA and SQIVND (reference sequence). The CDR3 is made up of 14 amino acids. The CDR3 region has the DNA TGTGCCAGTAGTGCCCTCACAGGGGGCGGCGAGCAGTACTTC. Protein product: CASSALTGGGEQYF.

V is TRBV5-1 and J is TRBJ2-6; D is unclear. The germline V gene has CDR1 SGHRS and CDR2 YFSETQ. The V end lost 4 bases, the J end lost 0 bases, and 11 bases lay between the germline ends. CDR3 size: 16 residues. CDR3 bases: TGCGCCAGCAGCCCTTCACTAACCTCTGGGGCCAACGTCCTGACTTTC. Translating it yields CASSPSLTSGANVLTF.

The J gene is TRBJ1-2, the V gene TRBV6-2 or TRBV6-3, with D maybe TRBD1 (5 bases). Per germline, CDR1 MNHEY and CDR2 SVGEGT. The CDR3 has 16 residues. The V and J ends lost 2 bases and 8 bases respectively, with 21 bases between them. The CDR3 bases are TGTGCCAGCAGTTACCCGAACCGCGGGGGACGGGGAGGCTACACCTTC. It translates to CASSYPNRGGRGGYTF.

This clone was counted a single time. The rearrangement links TRBV28 to TRBJ2-7; D not resolved. This CDR3 contains 16 residues. Germline loops: CDR1 MDHEN, CDR2 SYDVKM. Trimming pared 2 bases from V and 5 bases from J, leaving 19 bases between. The DNA of the CDR3 is TGTGCCAGCAGTTTAGATTGGCTAAAAACCCGGGACGAGCAGTACTTC. Protein product: CASSLDWLKTRDEQYF.

In this sample, this clone turned up a few times. The rearrangement uses TRBV28 and TRBJ1-2; 7 bases are a match to TRBD1. Germline V gives CDR1 MDHEN, CDR2 SYDVKM. V lost 3 bases and J lost 8; bases outside the gene matches: 3. This CDR3 comprises 12 residues. CDR3: CASSFLQGGYTF. In DNA form, the CDR3 reads TGTGCCAGCAGTTTCTTACAGGGGGGCTACACCTTC.

This clone was seen ten or more times. This sequence joins TRBV7-2 and TRBJ1-2; TRBD1 matches 8 bases. Germline V gene sequence: CDR1 SGHTA, CDR2 FQGNSA. The CDR3 has 11 residues. The ends lost 5 bases at V and 13 bases at J; junction bases unmatched: 6. CDR3 sequence: CASSHRDRPTF. CDR3 nucleotides: TGTGCCAGCAGCCACCGGGACAGGCCCACCTTC.

This chain uses TRBV29-1 with TRBJ2-3; 8 bases are a match to TRBD2. Germline lookup yields CDR1 SQVTM and CDR2 ANQGSEA. The CDR3 loop spans 11 amino acids. CDR3 bases: TGCAGTCTAGCGGGCCCAGATACGCAGTATTTT. This translates into CSLAGPDTQYF.

The rearrangement links TRBV7-8 to TRBJ1-4, with D maybe TRBD1 (6 bases). Germline values: CDR1 SGHVS, CDR2 FQNEAQ. The V and J ends lost 1 base and 8 bases respectively, with 14 bases between them. This CDR3 contains 15 residues. The CDR3 DNA reads TGTGCCAGCAGCTTAGGAAGACAGGTTGGAGAAAAACTGTTTTTT. This translates into CASSLGRQVGEKLFF.

The chain recombines TRBV18 with TRBJ2-3; weak D call: TRBD1 (5 bases). Germline assignment: CDR1 KGHSH and CDR2 LQKENI. This CDR3 has 15 amino acids. V gave up 6 bases and J gave up 6 bases, with 19 bases separating them. The CDR3 sequence: CASSRNGQGSDTQYF. The CDR3, as DNA: TGTGCCAGCTCTCGCAACGGACAAGGGTCGGATACGCAGTATTTT. Full variable domain (rest looked up from reference TRBV18 and TRBJ2-3): NAGVMQNPRHLVRRRGQEARLRCSPMKGHSHVYWYRQLPEEGLKFMVYLQKENIIDESGMPKERFSAEFPKEGPSILRIQQVVRGDSAAYFCASSRNGQGSDTQYFGPGTRLTVL.

CDR3 loop: CASSLRSSYNSPLHF. CDR3 nucleotide sequence: TGTGCCAGCAGCTTAAGGAGCTCCTATAATTCACCCCTCCACTTT. The chain is built from TRBV7-6 and TRBJ1-6; D remains ambiguous. Germline lookup yields CDR1 SGHVS and CDR2 FNYEAQ. V was trimmed by 2 bases and J by 0 bases, leaving 5 bases between them. This CDR3 is 15 amino acids long.

The V call is TRBV24-1, the J call TRBJ1-5; D unclear. Per the germline V gene, CDR1 is KGHDR and CDR2 is SFDVKD. Between the trimmed V and J ends, which lost 0 bases and 5 bases, there was a span of 7 bases. The length of the CDR3 is 14 residues. The CDR3 nucleotides are TGTGCCACCAGTGATTTGACATTCCATCAGCCCCAGCATTTT. This sequence encodes CATSDLTFHQPQHF.

The chain joins TRBV18 to TRBJ2-7; D might be TRBD2 (5 bases). Germline V CDR1 and CDR2: KGHSH, LQKENI. The CDR3 is 16 residues long. The V end lost 0 bases, the J end lost 5 bases, and 17 bases lay between the germline ends. CDR3 sequence: CASSPPTRRWSNEQYF. CDR3 DNA sequence: TGTGCCAGCTCACCACCGACGAGGAGGTGGAGTAACGAGCAGTACTTC.

The rearrangement joins TRBV30 to TRBJ2-7, with 7 bases matching TRBD1. The junction had 8 bases not matched to a gene; V was cut back by 4 bases and J by 2 bases. This CDR3 spans 14 amino acids. CDR1 is GTSNPN and CDR2 is SVGIG in the germline V gene (reference sequence). The CDR3 here is CAWNPTTGTYEQYF. DNA of the CDR3: TGTGCCTGGAACCCGACGACAGGGACCTACGAGCAGTACTTC.

V and J are TRBV15 and TRBJ2-1; 10 bases align to TRBD1. CDR1 LNHNV and CDR2 YYDKDF come from the germline V gene (reference sequence). Trimming at V came to 8 bases and at J to 5 bases, leaving 6 bases not matched to a gene. The CDR3 sequence is 14 residues long. CDR3 nucleotide sequence: TGTGCCACCGGTCGGGACAGGGGACACAATGAGCAGTTCTTC. It translates to CATGRDRGHNEQFF. The entire variable domain, with the rest obtained from reference TRBV15 and TRBJ2-1, is as follows: DAMVIQNPRYQVTQFGKPVTLSCSQTLNHNVMYWYQQKSSQAPKLLFHYYDKDFNNEADTPDNFQSRRPNTSFCFLDIRSPGLGDTAMYLCATGRDRGHNEQFFGPGTRLTVL.

This clone came up a few times. The rearrangement uses TRBV4-3 and TRBJ1-2; D possibly corresponds to TRBD1 (5 bases). The germline CDR1 and CDR2 sequences are LGHNA and YSLEER. This CDR3 region has 15 residues. The germline V and J ends were trimmed by 0 bases and 5 bases, with 13 bases remaining between them. CDR3 bases: TGCGCCAGCAGCCAAGAGCGCCAGGGCATTTATGGCTACACCTTC. This codes for CASSQERQGIYGYTF.

In its sample, this clone was seen once. J is TRBJ1-1 and V is TRBV28; D remains unclear. Trimming shortened V by 7 bases and J by 1 base, and 10 bases separated the two germline ends. Per the germline V gene, CDR1 is MDHEN and CDR2 is SYDVKM. This CDR3 is built from 13 residues. DNA of the CDR3: TGTGCCAGCATAAGACTTAAGAACACTGAAGCTTTCTTT. Its translation: CASIRLKNTEAFF.